This TCR beta chain was found in a study of cytomegalovirus exposure and HLA in healthy donors. Note on this clone: As yet, its antigen is unknown.

Whole-study findings and limits: Analyzed later, association rates of TCRs varied across HLA loci, with DRB1 most and HLA-C fewest. A later analysis reportedly found that, within productive TCRs, an Asian-associated ancestry cluster had fewer N-insertions than the mean observed across the roughly 700 donors.

Primers included in the PCR were 60 Vbeta and 13 Jbeta primers. Profiling relied on immunoSEQ multiplex PCR, and the TCRdb table lists in-frame clones only, not all of them. This sample yields around 120,000 clones, of which 74% are seen a single time; about 2.5% belongs to the top ten. Germline V lookup: CDR1 MNHNS, CDR2 SASEGT. This CDR3 spans 16 amino acids. Trimming took off 0 bases at V and 5 bases at J, with 14 bases between the two ends. The receptor was derived from a man aged 45-65 years in good health and CMV-seropositive. Source material: PBMCs. The rearrangement joins TRBV6-1 to TRBJ2-1; no clear D. DNA for the CDR3: TGTGCCAGCAGTGAAGCCCTTCTGGCGGAGAACAATGAGCAGTTCTTC. Translated: CASSEALLAENNEQFF.